Shown below are 18 T cell receptor beta chains from a single sample sequenced in a study of cytomegalovirus exposure and HLA in healthy donors. In the PCR, 60 Vbeta and 13 Jbeta primers were used. The assay was immunoSEQ multiplex PCR, and TCRdb's table has in-frame clones only and misses some. The data hold around 200,000 clones, with 70% to 80% observed a single time. The sample consisted of PBMCs. These receptors all stem from a male donor in good health and CMV-seronegative.

The gene calls are TRBV28 and TRBJ1-1; D is unclear. Germline CDR1 reads MDHEN; CDR2 reads SYDVKM. The length of the CDR3 is 11 residues. The ends were cut back, 3 bases at V and 3 bases at J, with 2 bases in the middle. The CDR3 loop is CASSFYTEAFF. In nucleotides, the CDR3 is TGTGCCAGCAGTTTCTACACTGAAGCTTTCTTT. Combining the CDR3 with reference TRBV28 and TRBJ1-1 gives the whole variable domain DVKVTQSSRYLVKRTGEKVFLECVQDMDHENMFWYRQDPGLGLRLIYFSYDVKMKEKGDIPEGYSVSREKKERFSLILESASTNQTSMYLCASSFYTEAFFGQGTRLTVV.

This chain links TRBV6-5 with TRBJ1-5, with a tentative D call TRBD1 (5 bases). Germline-derived CDR1 and CDR2 are MNHEY and SVGAGI. Trimming took off 6 bases at V and 3 bases at J, with 12 bases between the two ends. This CDR3 comprises 14 residues. The DNA of the CDR3 is TGTGCCAGCAGGCCAGGGTCTTCCAATCAGCCCCAGCATTTT. Translating gives CASRPGSSNQPQHF.

This clone was observed a handful of times. The chain employs TRBV5-1 and TRBJ1-5; 9 bases fit TRBD1. This CDR3 has 14 residues. With V trimmed by 4 bases and J by 4 bases, 3 bases remained unmatched. Per germline, CDR1 SGHRS and CDR2 YFSETQ. The CDR3 here is CASSRGQGNQPQHF. CDR3 coding DNA: TGCGCCAGCAGCCGGGGACAGGGTAATCAGCCCCAGCATTTT.

The chain is built from TRBV6-5 and TRBJ1-2, with D possibly being TRBD1 (5 bases). The CDR3 is made up of 13 amino acids. Trimming took off 0 bases at V and 4 bases at J, with 6 bases between the two ends. The V gene's germline CDR1 is MNHEY and CDR2 SVGAGI. CDR3 loop: CASSYSDSYGYTF. The CDR3 nucleotides read TGTGCCAGCAGTTACTCAGACAGCTATGGCTACACCTTC.

The rearrangement links TRBV28 to TRBJ2-7, with TRBD1 matching 8 bases. The CDR3 spans 15 residues. Germline-derived CDR1 and CDR2 are MDHEN and SYDVKM. V lost 5 bases and J lost 4; bases outside the gene matches: 10. CDR3 residues: CASSPGTGGVYEQYF. The CDR3 coding sequence is TGTGCCAGCAGTCCTGGGACAGGAGGGGTGTACGAGCAGTACTTC.

The chain combines TRBV28 with TRBJ2-1; TRBD1 aligns across 7 bases. The germline gives CDR1 MDHEN, CDR2 SYDVKM. The CDR3 is 16 amino acids. Trimming at V came to 8 bases and at J to 5 bases, leaving 15 bases not matched to a gene. In DNA, the CDR3 is TGTGCCAGCGGCTACTTGGACAGGCCCAGGGACAATGAGCAGTTCTTC. It translates to CASGYLDRPRDNEQFF.

The chain joins TRBV4-2 to TRBJ1-4; tentative D call: TRBD1 (5 bases). The germline CDR1 and CDR2 sequences are LGHNA and YNFKEQ. The CDR3 contains 14 residues. Trimming shortened V by 1 base and J by 4 bases, and 7 bases separated the two germline ends. CDR3 in DNA: TGTGCCAGCAGCCAAGGACAGTATAATGAAAAACTGTTTTTT. Translated: CASSQGQYNEKLFF.

The rearrangement uses TRBV10-3 and TRBJ2-3, with D possibly matching TRBD1 (6 bases). From germline, CDR1 is ENHRY and CDR2 SYGVKD. CDR3 length: 14 amino acids. Trimming removed 6 bases from V and 5 bases from J, with 15 bases in between. CDR3 residues: CAIRGQGTRDTQYF. The CDR3 nucleotides read TGTGCCATCAGAGGTCAGGGGACAAGAGATACGCAGTATTTT.

The J gene is TRBJ2-1, the V gene TRBV5-6, with 8 bases that match TRBD2. V shed 0 bases, J shed 5 bases, and the junction held 7 bases outside the gene matches. Germline V gene lookup returns CDR1 SGHDT and CDR2 YYEEEE. The CDR3 length is 16 residues. The DNA of the CDR3 is TGTGCCAGCAGCTTGGATGGGCGACTAGCGAACAATGAGCAGTTCTTC. Translated, it gives CASSLDGRLANNEQFF.

The chain carries TRBV10-3 and TRBJ1-6; possibly TRBD1 for D (5 bases). The CDR3 has 15 amino acids. CDR1 is ENHRY and CDR2 is SYGVKD in the germline V gene. Between the trimmed V and J ends, which lost 0 bases and 6 bases, there was a span of 9 bases. CDR3 residues: CAISESVRANSPLHF. The CDR3 coding sequence is TGTGCCATCAGTGAGTCGGTCAGGGCTAATTCACCCCTCCACTTT.

The rearrangement uses TRBV19 and TRBJ1-1; 10 nucleotides match TRBD1. V trimming: 1 base; J trimming: 4 bases; junction bases outside the gene matches: 3. Germline V lookup: CDR1 LNHDA, CDR2 SQIVND (reference sequence). The CDR3 has 15 amino acids. CDR3 DNA sequence: TGTGCCAGTAGTATAGGGGACAGGGGATCCACTGAAGCTTTCTTT. This gives the protein CASSIGDRGSTEAFF.

The chain employs TRBV15 and TRBJ2-7; 11 bases map to TRBD2. The CDR3 has 18 amino acids. The J segment lost 0 bases and the V segment lost 1 base, leaving 8 bases of the junction unmatched. Germline-derived CDR1 and CDR2 are LNHNV and YYDKDF (reference sequence). CDR3 sequence reads: CATSRAQGTSGTSYEQYF. The DNA for the CDR3 is TGTGCCACCAGCAGAGCGCAAGGGACTAGCGGAACCTCCTACGAGCAGTACTTC.

The chain links TRBV9 to TRBJ2-7; TRBD1 might be the D (5 bases). The CDR3 is 14 amino acids. V lost 4 bases to trimming and J lost 5 bases, with 16 bases between them. CDR1 is SGDLS and CDR2 is YYNGEE in the germline V gene. The CDR3 spells CASSPEQVRDEQYF. The CDR3 region has the DNA TGTGCCAGCAGCCCAGAACAGGTCCGGGACGAGCAGTACTTC.

This chain connects TRBV19 to TRBJ2-5, with 10 nucleotides matching TRBD1. The tail of the sequence fits TRBJ2-7 better, so the J call may be wrong. CDR3 size: 14 residues. CDR1 and CDR2 from the germline V gene are LNHDA and SQIVND (reference sequence). The CDR3 coding sequence is TGTGCCAGTAGTATCAGGACAGGGGGCTACGAGCAGTACTTC. Protein product: CASSIRTGGYEQYF.

To note about this clone: Germline and junction disagree at one end, which may indicate a read error. The chain couples TRBV6-1 to TRBJ1-6; tentative D call: TRBD1 (5 bases). This CDR3 comprises 12 residues. The germline V gene encodes CDR1 MNHNS and CDR2 SASEGT. CDR3 DNA: TGTGCCAGCAGTATGACCGGGGGGTTGTGGAACTTT. This codes for CASSMTGGLWNF.

This chain connects TRBV10-3 to TRBJ1-5; 9 bases are shared with TRBD1. The CDR3 consists of 14 residues. Germline values: CDR1 ENHRY, CDR2 SYGVKD. V shed 7 bases and J 7 bases; nucleotides not matched to a gene: 8. CDR3 loop: CAIKGQGEGQPQHF. The DNA of the CDR3 is TGTGCCATCAAGGGACAGGGAGAGGGCCAGCCCCAGCATTTT.

A remark on this clone: An end of the junction does not agree with germline; a read error may underlie this. The chain has TRBV2 and TRBJ1-6; D is unresolved. This CDR3 contains 14 residues. CDR1 and CDR2 (germline): SNHLY, FYNNEI. CDR3 sequence: CASRPDGGNSPFHF. The CDR3, as DNA: TGTGCCAGCCGCCCTGACGGAGGTAATTCACCCTTCCACTTT. Using reference TRBV2 and TRBJ1-6 for the parts outside the CDR3, the full variable domain is EPEVTQTPSHQVTQMGQEVILRCVPISNHLYFYWYRQILGQKVEFLVSFYNNEISEKSEIFDDQFSVERPDGSNFTLKIRSTKLEDSAMYFCASRPDGGNSPFHFGNGTRLTVT.

The chain uses TRBV9 and TRBJ1-1; D is unresolved. Deletions cut 0 bases from V and 4 bases from J, with 13 bases between. CDR3 length: 15 amino acids. Germline-derived CDR1 and CDR2 are SGDLS and YYNGEE. CDR3 loop: CASSVDGRLSTEAFF. CDR3 sequence (DNA): TGTGCCAGCAGCGTAGATGGCAGATTAAGCACTGAAGCTTTCTTT.